Each of the 9 T cell receptor beta chains below was sequenced from the same sample in a study of blood T cells in healthy people across ages. Then a second PCR, running about 6 to 11 cycles, was carried out with a sample-barcoded 5' primer and a J-beta primer mix. Each CDR3 protein is one row after TCRdb ran MiXCR on the 5' RACE reads. The table has about 1.7 million distinct CDR3 sequences, about 28% seen once. The sample consisted of blood. These receptors all come from a woman aged 25 to 39 in good health.

Ten or more counts support this clonotype. The chain has TRBV20-1 and TRBJ1-2; 8 positions agree with TRBD1. Germline V gives CDR1 DFQATT, CDR2 SNEGSKA (reference sequence). The length of the CDR3 is 14 residues. Trimming at V came to 0 bases and at J to 8 bases, leaving 8 bases not matched to a gene. This chain's CDR3 is CSARDAQGGGGYTF. The CDR3 bases are TGCAGTGCTAGAGATGCACAGGGGGGAGGAGGCTACACCTTC.

With regard to this clonotype: Possible read error: a much larger clone is one base away. This sequence joins TRBV25-1 and TRBJ1-1; no reliable D call. Trimming took 2 bases from V and 1 from J, leaving 5 bases between them. CDR1 and CDR2 (germline): MGHDK, SYGVNS. This CDR3 has 13 residues. The chain's CDR3 is CASSEQENTEAFF. The CDR3 nucleotides are TGTGCCAGCAGTGAACAGGAGAACACTGAAGCTTTCTTT.

Note on this clonotype: Its ends do not fully match the called genes, so a read error is possible. V and J are TRBV29-1 and TRBJ1-2; D ambiguous. This CDR3 region has 12 residues. The germline CDR1 and CDR2 sequences are SQVTM and ANQGSEA. The CDR3 loop is CSVERYVYDYTF. In nucleotides, the CDR3 is TGCAGCGTTGAAAGATACGTCTATGACTACACCTTC. The full variable domain, in which reference TRBV29-1 and TRBJ1-2 provide the parts outside the CDR3, is SAVISQKPSRDICQRGTSLTIQCQVDSQVTMMFWYRQQPGQSLTLIATANQGSEATYESGFVIDKFPISRPNLTFSTLTVSNMSPEDSSIYLCSVERYVYDYTFGSGTRLTVV.

This rearrangement joins TRBV2 to TRBJ1-2; TRBD1 might be the D (6 bases). The CDR3 spans 14 residues. V lost 7 bases and J 4 bases, leaving 16 bases between the germline ends. Germline values: CDR1 SNHLY, CDR2 FYNNEI. DNA of the CDR3: TGTGCCAGCAAACGGACAGAGCAGAGCTATGGCTACACCTTC. Translation gives CASKRTEQSYGYTF.

The rearrangement joins TRBV7-9 to TRBJ2-1; 9 nucleotides agree with TRBD1. Looked up from germline, CDR1 is SEHNR and CDR2 is FQNEAQ (reference sequence). V lost 5 bases and J lost 8; bases outside the gene matches: 10. This CDR3 is 15 amino acids long. This chain's CDR3 is CASSDRGGPEDEQFF. Written as DNA, the CDR3 is TGTGCCAGCAGCGACAGGGGGGGGCCTGAGGATGAGCAGTTCTTC.

The chain joins TRBV9 to TRBJ2-3, with D tentatively TRBD2 (5 bases). The CDR3 length is 15 residues. Per germline, CDR1 SGDLS and CDR2 YYNGEE. The ends were cut back, 3 bases at V and 0 bases at J, with 11 bases in the middle. CDR3 DNA: TGTGCCAGCAGCGATGCGGGCCGGAGCACAGATACGCAGTATTTT. Protein sequence: CASSDAGRSTDTQYF.

This chain links TRBV9 with TRBJ2-1, with D perhaps matching TRBD2 (7 bases). Trimming removed 2 bases from V and 8 bases from J, with 14 bases in between. The CDR3 runs 14 residues. In germline, CDR1 is SGDLS, CDR2 YYNGEE. The CDR3 bases are TGTGCCAGCAGCGTGGAGGGGGGGGGCCATGAGCAGTTCTTC. Protein: CASSVEGGGHEQFF.

The CDR3 sequence: CASSPDRSATNEKLFF. For the CDR3, the DNA is TGTGCCAGCTCTCCTGACAGGAGCGCAACTAATGAAAAACTGTTTTTT. This chain connects TRBV18 to TRBJ1-4; TRBD1 is a possible D gene (6 bases). Germline CDR1 KGHSH, CDR2 LQKENI. This CDR3 region has 16 residues. V was trimmed by 6 bases and J by 0 bases, leaving 14 bases between them. The variable domain in full, completed from reference TRBV18 and TRBJ1-4, reads NAGVMQNPRHLVRRRGQEARLRCSPMKGHSHVYWYRQLPEEGLKFMVYLQKENIIDESGMPKERFSAEFPKEGPSILRIQQVVRGDSAAYFCASSPDRSATNEKLFFGSGTQLSVL.

The table lists this clonotype with many counts. At one end the junction does not follow the germline gene, possibly because of a read error. The rearrangement uses TRBV29-1 and TRBJ1-2; 9 bases line up with TRBD1. Germline CDR1 is SQVTM and CDR2 is ANQGSEA. The CDR3 has 13 residues. In nucleotides, the CDR3 is TGCAGCGCTGAAACCGGGACAGGGTATGGCTACACCTTC. Protein sequence: CSAETGTGYGYTF.